These 5 T cell receptor beta chains share one sample of origin, sequenced in a study of response to subunit inactivated influenza vaccine. TCRdb fed the RT-PCR reads into MiXCR, producing one record per CDR3 protein. The sample records about 540,000 distinct CDR3 sequences, roughly a quarter being singletons. These records were also assigned to another study, of T cells expressing NK-cell markers. This second study says: Template switching by 5'RACE with UMIs generated the TCR beta cDNA.

The starting material was CD4+ T cells sorted from PBMCs, obtained 11 to 12 days after vaccination. Receptors were obtained from a middle-aged man who received an inactivated influenza vaccine.

This clonotype was seen a handful of times. The gene calls are TRBV20-1 and TRBJ2-1; tentatively, D is TRBD2 (5 bases). The CDR3 contains 13 residues. Germline V CDR1 and CDR2: DFQATT, SNEGSKA (reference sequence). V lost 4 bases and J 6 bases, leaving 13 bases between the germline ends. Written as DNA, the CDR3 is TGCAGTGCTACCGGAGGACGGCCCAATGAGCAGTTCTTC. It specifies CSATGGRPNEQFF.

The genes are TRBV4-2 and TRBJ2-1; D is perhaps TRBD2 (5 bases). The CDR3 extends over 14 amino acids. The germline CDR1 and CDR2 sequences are LGHNA and YNFKEQ. Trimming removed 2 bases at V and 5 bases at J, with 10 bases between. Here the CDR3 reads CASSQYGVNNEQFF. CDR3 sequence (DNA): TGTGCCAGCAGCCAATACGGGGTAAACAATGAGCAGTTCTTC.

This clonotype was found a few times. The chain joins TRBV5-1 to TRBJ2-3, with TRBD2 identical over 7 bases. V was clipped by 3 bases and J by 2 bases; unmatched bases: 9. CDR1 is SGHRS and CDR2 is YFSETQ in the germline V gene. This CDR3 contains 16 residues. This CDR3 is CASSSGTNYNTDTQYF. The CDR3 DNA reads as TGCGCCAGCAGCTCTGGGACTAATTATAACACAGATACGCAGTATTTT. The variable domain in full, completed from reference TRBV5-1 and TRBJ2-3, reads KAGVTQTPRYLIKTRGQQVTLSCSPISGHRSVSWYQQTPGQGLQFLFEYFSETQRNKGNFPGRFSGRQFSNSRSEMNVSTLELGDSALYLCASSSGTNYNTDTQYFGPGTRLTVL.

The chain is built from TRBV20-1 and TRBJ2-6; 10 nucleotides match TRBD1. CDR3 length: 18 amino acids. V was pared by 1 base and J by 3 bases, with 9 bases of the junction left unmatched. Per germline, CDR1 DFQATT and CDR2 SNEGSKA (reference sequence). CDR3 coding DNA: TGCAGTGCTAGAGGTTTGGGGACAGGGGATAGTGGGGCCAACGTCCTGACTTTC. Translated: CSARGLGTGDSGANVLTF.

This clonotype came up a few times. V and J are TRBV6-1 and TRBJ2-7; 7 bases map to TRBD1. Trimming at V came to 4 bases and at J to 6 bases, leaving 6 bases not matched to a gene. Germline CDR1 is MNHNS and CDR2 is SASEGT. The CDR3 is 13 amino acids. The CDR3 DNA is TGTGCCAGCAGTGTAGACAGGGCCTCCGAGCAGTACTTC. It codes for CASSVDRASEQYF.